Listed below are T cell receptor beta chains from one sample, sequenced in a study of T-cell memory formation after mild COVID-19. In TCRdb, the 5' RACE reads were re-called with MiXCR into one record per CDR3 protein. The sample gives about 360,000 distinct CDR3 sequences, 13% to 15% of which show up once; around a fifth is in the top ten. The sequenced sample consisted of PBMCs or a T cell subset sorted from them (not recorded which). The receptors were gathered from a man younger than 35 who had mild COVID-19 (a few samples of this study predate the infection). Cell type and time point are not known. Both conserved end residues are trimmed from each CDR3. A D gene is named only where the DNA matches it firmly.

cdr3_aa	v_call	d_call
ASSYPRVAGFGYT	TRBV6-2/TRBV6-3	.
ASSRRAPPGELF	TRBV4-3	.
ASSISQLNTGELF	TRBV19	.
ASSVAGAGGETQY	TRBV12-3/TRBV12-4	TRBD2
ASRSSGGAPGELF	TRBV4-1	TRBD2
ASSPGPLNTGELF	TRBV7-2	.
ASSPELNRGRDEQF	TRBV4-3	TRBD1
AWKFGGAFGTEGLT	TRBV30	TRBD1
ASSQDPGRGDYGYT	TRBV4-3	.
ASSYAGAGYNEQF	TRBV6-2/TRBV6-3	.
ASSLRAGTDTQY	TRBV12-3/TRBV12-4	.
ASSISDRTGELF	TRBV19	.
ASSSPGASQPQH	TRBV7-2	.
ASSQDPSGGAETQY	TRBV4-3	TRBD2
ASSQDSQQQKLF	TRBV4-2	.
ASKLAGAGEQF	TRBV7-9	TRBD2
ASSQTASSYNEQF	TRBV5-1	.
ASSLRGHLGSPLH	TRBV5-6	.
ASSPGDRGTETQY	TRBV28	TRBD1
ASSPLDSRDTQY	TRBV19	.
SARDSGSYEQY	TRBV20-1	.
AYFRTGYGEAF	TRBV7-9	TRBD1
ASSYSIGGETQY	TRBV6-5	.
ASGLAHSTDTQY	TRBV27	TRBD2
ASSLASGGSSYNEQF	TRBV7-6	TRBD2
ASSQDGVGTQY	TRBV4-3	.
ASSRDSNTGELF	TRBV2	.
ASSLPGEAKNIQY	TRBV19	.
ASSQDGRVGGYT	TRBV3-1	.
SASPLRGLPTDTQY	TRBV20-1	.
ASSFRGMWSGYT	TRBV6-2/TRBV6-3	.
ASSPVSGGPGETQY	TRBV12-3/TRBV12-4	TRBD2
ASSQSPVTRDRLTDTQY	TRBV4-1	.
ASSSGQGRDTQY	TRBV7-9	TRBD1
ASRTTEAGSFGTDTQY	TRBV6-6	TRBD2
ASSSQGAEQY	TRBV9	TRBD1
ASSLSGGPLQADTQY	TRBV5-4	TRBD2
ASRDREKGGYT	TRBV2	TRBD1
ASSLRGRDEKLF	TRBV11-2	TRBD1
ASSLTGVADTQY	TRBV5-1	.
ASSGGETVAPSPLH	TRBV9	.
ASSLVPQQRGNEQF	TRBV5-1	.
ASLRADTQY	TRBV18	.
SVIGANLGEQF	TRBV29-1	.
ASKGAGAINEQF	TRBV27	.
ASSRALGETQY	TRBV5-1	.
ASSIAGGYEQY	TRBV7-2	TRBD2
ATSDSGHWDGELF	TRBV24-1	.
SVARGADYGYT	TRBV29-1	.
ASSVGGGTPAYEQY	TRBV9	.
ASSKWTADNEQF	TRBV19	.
ASSLGTGEDTQY	TRBV5-4	TRBD1
ASSYGSEAF	TRBV6-5	.
ASSSEGRGGLYNEQF	TRBV7-9	TRBD2
ASSYRANSPLH	TRBV6-5	.
ASSLASTQGVYGYT	TRBV7-2	.
ASSLRANQETQY	TRBV12-3/TRBV12-4	.
ASINALGGDTEAF	TRBV12-3/TRBV12-4	.